This TCR beta chain was sequenced during a study of shared clonotypes between healthy human individuals. The study, taken as a whole, reports: Depth of sequencing was expected to influence donor clonotype sharing. Clonotypes which were not shared had lower generation probabilities than clonotypes that all four donors shared.

In the case of this clone: Its target is not known.

The deep-level immunoSEQ assay was used. Repertoires were generated with immunoSEQ multiplex PCR, while TCRdb's copy carries only in-frame clones and drops some. Here the sample spans around 1.9 million clones, approximately 94% being singletons. The CDR3 is made up of 15 amino acids. The germline CDR1 and CDR2 sequences are LNHDA and SQIVND (reference sequence). V was clipped by 5 bases and J by 0 bases; unmatched bases: 5. In the naive CD8 group, cells lacked CD45RO and were positively selected for CCR7, so terminally differentiated effector memory CD45RA+ cells were left out. The donor cohort consisted entirely of Caucasian adults residing in Nashville, Tennessee.

The sample was naive CD8+ T cells from PBMCs. The chain couples TRBV19 to TRBJ2-3, with TRBD2 matching over 7 bases. The sequence was collected from a young man in good health. Some clones in this sample may be carry-over from other donors' samples. CDR3 residues: CASSDLGGSTDTQYF. The CDR3 nucleotides read TGTGCCAGTAGTGACCTGGGGGGGAGCACAGATACGCAGTATTTT. Looking up the rest from reference TRBV19 and TRBJ2-3 gives the full variable domain: DGGITQSPKYLFRKEGQNVTLSCEQNLNHDAMYWYRQDPGQGLRLIYYSQIVNDFQKGDIAEGYSVSREKKESFPLTVTSAQKNPTAFYLCASSDLGGSTDTQYFGPGTRLTVL.